The 24 T cell receptor beta chains below come from one sample, sequenced in a study of cytomegalovirus exposure and HLA in healthy donors. It was with 60 Vbeta and 13 Jbeta primers that the PCR ran. Data came from immunoSEQ multiplex PCR; TCRdb stores just in-frame clones and leaves some out. The repertoire holds about 190,000 clones, around 75% seen once, with approximately 3.1% in the top ten. Sequenced material: PBMCs. These receptors all stem from a woman in her twenties or thirties in good health and CMV-seropositive.

The V call is TRBV6-5, the J call TRBJ2-7; D perhaps matches TRBD1 (5 bases). The V gene's germline CDR1 is MNHEY and CDR2 SVGAGI. Trimming pared 8 bases from V and 1 base from J, leaving 15 bases between. The length of the CDR3 is 14 residues. The CDR3 region is CASRSPQASYEQYF. The DNA for the CDR3 is TGTGCCAGCCGCTCCCCACAGGCATCCTACGAGCAGTACTTC.

The V and J genes are TRBV5-5 and TRBJ2-1, with 8 nucleotides matching TRBD2. There are 14 residues in the CDR3. In germline, CDR1 is SGHKS, CDR2 YYEKEE (reference sequence). The junction had 3 bases not matched to a gene; V was cut back by 2 bases and J by 5 bases. The CDR3 loop is CASSFELADNEQFF. The CDR3 coding sequence is TGTGCCAGCAGCTTTGAACTAGCGGACAATGAGCAGTTCTTC.

In its sample, this clone was seen a few times. This rearrangement joins TRBV5-6 to TRBJ2-4, with D possibly TRBD1 on 6 matching bases. CDR1 is SGHDT, CDR2 YYEEEE, per germline. V was shortened by 4 bases and J by 0 bases, with 8 bases between the two germline ends. The CDR3 runs to 14 residues. CDR3 in amino acids: CASSPTGAKNIQYF. The DNA of the CDR3 is TGTGCCAGCAGCCCGACAGGAGCCAAAAACATTCAGTACTTC.

A remark on this clone: One junction end disagrees with the germline gene, perhaps due to a read error. The chain joins TRBV5-1 to TRBJ1-4; TRBD1 is a possible D gene (5 bases). CDR3 length equals 15 residues. Per the germline V gene, CDR1 is SGHRS and CDR2 is YFSETQ. CDR3 nucleotide sequence: TGCGCCGGCAGCCCCTCGCCCAGACAGAATGAAAAACTGTTTTTT. Protein product: CAGSPSPRQNEKLFF.

V and J are TRBV15 and TRBJ2-3, with 9 bases identical to TRBD1. Germline V CDR1 and CDR2: LNHNV, YYDKDF (reference sequence). With 0 bases clipped from V and 1 base from J, the junction kept 8 bases outside the gene matches. The CDR3 contains 18 residues. CDR3 region: CATSREKRGQGGTDTQYF. CDR3 nucleotide sequence: TGTGCCACCAGCAGAGAAAAGCGGGGACAGGGAGGCACAGATACGCAGTATTTT. Full variable domain (missing parts from reference TRBV15 and TRBJ2-3): DAMVIQNPRYQVTQFGKPVTLSCSQTLNHNVMYWYQQKSSQAPKLLFHYYDKDFNNEADTPDNFQSRRPNTSFCFLDIRSPGLGDTAMYLCATSREKRGQGGTDTQYFGPGTRLTVL.

V and J are TRBV28 and TRBJ1-1; D call uncertain. Per the germline V gene, CDR1 is MDHEN and CDR2 is SYDVKM. There are 16 residues in the CDR3. Trimming took 3 bases from V and 0 from J, leaving 14 bases between them. The CDR3 here is CASSFRGSAMNTEAFF. The CDR3 DNA is TGTGCCAGCAGTTTTCGGGGTTCCGCTATGAACACTGAAGCTTTCTTT. The variable domain in full, with the rest retrieved from reference TRBV28 and TRBJ1-1, is DVKVTQSSRYLVKRTGEKVFLECVQDMDHENMFWYRQDPGLGLRLIYFSYDVKMKEKGDIPEGYSVSREKKERFSLILESASTNQTSMYLCASSFRGSAMNTEAFFGQGTRLTVV.

The gene calls are TRBV4-1 and TRBJ2-2; D may be TRBD2 (5 bases). CDR3 length: 13 residues. Trimming pared 4 bases from V and 7 bases from J, leaving 10 bases between. Per germline, CDR1 MGHRA and CDR2 YSYEKL. CDR3 nucleotide sequence: TGCGCCAGCAGCCCGCTGGGGAGCGGGGAGCTGTTTTTT. This sequence encodes CASSPLGSGELFF.

The chain carries TRBV2 and TRBJ1-1; possibly TRBD1 for D (6 bases). The V end was cut by 7 bases, the J end by 0 bases, with 12 bases between. Looked up from germline, CDR1 is SNHLY and CDR2 is FYNNEI. The CDR3 runs 14 residues. The CDR3 region is CASTHREMNTEAFF. Written as DNA, the CDR3 is TGTGCCAGCACCCACAGGGAAATGAACACTGAAGCTTTCTTT.

The chain uses TRBV27 and TRBJ2-7; D possibly corresponds to TRBD1 (5 bases). This CDR3 region has 12 residues. Germline values: CDR1 MNHEY, CDR2 SMNVEV (reference sequence). The V gene lost 3 bases and the J gene lost 6 bases, with 9 bases spanning the gap. The CDR3 DNA reads as TGTGCCAGCAGTTTTTTGGGGCGCGAGCAGTACTTC. This gives the protein CASSFLGREQYF.

The genes are TRBV18 and TRBJ2-6, with D maybe TRBD2 (6 bases). The CDR3 is 17 residues long. Germline lookup yields CDR1 KGHSH and CDR2 LQKENI. V was trimmed by 4 bases and J by 0 bases, leaving 13 bases between them. In DNA, the CDR3 is TGTGCCAGCTCACAAGAGGCGGGACGCTCTGGGGCCAACGTCCTGACTTTC. This encodes CASSQEAGRSGANVLTF.

This clone was seen once. The chain combines TRBV27 with TRBJ2-5, with D possibly TRBD1 on 5 matching bases. The CDR3 extends over 14 amino acids. Germline-derived CDR1 and CDR2 are MNHEY and SMNVEV (reference sequence). The V and J ends lost 1 base and 5 bases respectively, with 11 bases between them. CDR3 sequence: CASSLLPGWETQYF. CDR3 nucleotide sequence: TGTGCCAGCAGTTTATTACCAGGGTGGGAGACCCAGTACTTC.

The chain joins TRBV19 to TRBJ2-5; a weak D match, TRBD2 (6 bases). Germline loops: CDR1 LNHDA, CDR2 SQIVND (reference sequence). V lost 3 bases and J lost 1, with 6 bases in between. The CDR3 consists of 13 residues. DNA of the CDR3: TGTGCCAGTAGTATTAGCGGCCAAGAGACCCAGTACTTC. This translates into CASSISGQETQYF.

This chain joins TRBV7-9 and TRBJ2-7, with D possibly matching TRBD1 (6 bases). The germline V gene has CDR1 SEHNR and CDR2 FQNEAQ (reference sequence). Trimming took 4 bases from V and 6 from J, leaving 13 bases between them. This CDR3 has 13 residues. The CDR3 DNA sequence: TGTGCCAGCAGCTCGCAGGGGACGGCCGAGCAGTACTTC. It yields the protein CASSSQGTAEQYF.

The J gene is TRBJ1-4, the V gene TRBV6-1, with TRBD1 matching 8 bases. CDR3 size: 12 residues. Per germline, CDR1 MNHNS and CDR2 SASEGT. The V segment lost 3 bases and the J segment 15 bases; nucleotides outside the gene matches: 6. The CDR3 loop reads CASSDLTGGVFF. DNA of the CDR3: TGTGCCAGCAGTGACCTTACAGGGGGAGTGTTTTTT.

The rearrangement joins TRBV2 to TRBJ1-2, with TRBD1 as a possible D gene (6 bases). Germline V gene data show CDR1 as SNHLY and CDR2 as FYNNEI. CDR3 length: 13 residues. V gave up 7 bases and J gave up 3 bases, with 12 bases separating them. The CDR3 reads CASKSRGDYGYTF. DNA for the CDR3: TGTGCCAGCAAGTCCAGGGGAGACTATGGCTACACCTTC.

This chain's CDR3 is CASSFPAGGLKKYNEQFF. The CDR3 DNA is TGCGCCAGCAGCTTCCCAGCGGGAGGGCTTAAAAAGTACAATGAGCAGTTCTTC. The V gene is TRBV5-1, the J gene TRBJ2-1; 10 positions agree with TRBD2. This CDR3 spans 18 amino acids. The V and J ends lost 2 bases and 4 bases, in that order; junction bases with no gene match: 12. CDR1 and CDR2 (germline): SGHRS, YFSETQ.

This clone was recorded a few times. The genes are TRBV7-6 and TRBJ2-5; D might be TRBD2 (6 bases). The CDR3 spans 14 residues. CDR1 is SGHVS, CDR2 FNYEAQ, per germline. Between the trimmed V and J ends, which lost 4 bases and 6 bases, there was a span of 15 bases. CDR3 sequence (DNA): TGTGCCAGCAGCTCCCGTCGGGAGCTAAAGACCCAGTACTTC. As protein: CASSSRRELKTQYF. Supplemented by reference TRBV7-6 and TRBJ2-5, the full variable domain reads GAGVSQSPRYKVTKRGQDVALRCDPISGHVSLYWYRQALGQGPEFLTYFNYEAQQDKSGLPNDRFSAERPEGSISTLTIQRTEQRDSAMYRCASSSRRELKTQYFGPGTRLLVL.

The V gene is TRBV20-1, the J gene TRBJ2-1; no clear D. Germline CDR1 reads DFQATT; CDR2 reads SNEGSKA (reference sequence). The CDR3 totals 11 residues. The V and J ends lost 5 bases and 6 bases respectively, with 8 bases between them. The CDR3 sequence is CSAVYANEQFF. CDR3 DNA: TGCAGTGCTGTCTACGCCAATGAGCAGTTCTTC.

The gene calls are TRBV6-1 and TRBJ2-1, with 8 bases identical to TRBD2. The CDR3 length is 14 residues. Germline V gene sequence: CDR1 MNHNS, CDR2 SASEGT. V trimming: 7 bases; J trimming: 4 bases; junction bases outside the gene matches: 6. The DNA for the CDR3 is TGTGCCAGCAAATTTGTAGCGGGATACAATGAGCAGTTCTTC. It codes for CASKFVAGYNEQFF.

The CDR3 nucleotides read TGTGCCAGCAGTTCTACAGGGCTTGCTAACTATGGCTACACCTTC. Protein sequence: CASSSTGLANYGYTF. The genes are TRBV6-6 and TRBJ1-2, with D tentatively TRBD1 (6 bases). The V and J ends lost 4 bases and 0 bases respectively, with 12 bases between them. CDR1 and CDR2 from the germline V gene are MNHNY and SVGAGI (reference sequence). This CDR3 is built from 15 residues.

The V call is TRBV5-4, the J call TRBJ1-5; D gene unclear. The V end was cut by 1 base, the J end by 4 bases, with 12 bases between. The CDR3 loop spans 15 amino acids. CDR1 and CDR2 from the germline V gene are SGHNT and YYREEE (reference sequence). CDR3 amino acids: CASSLKGEGNQPQHF. CDR3 coding DNA: TGTGCCAGCAGCTTGAAGGGAGAGGGAAATCAGCCCCAGCATTTT.

The chain joins TRBV15 to TRBJ2-5; 9 nucleotides agree with TRBD2. The CDR3 consists of 16 residues. Germline lookup yields CDR1 LNHNV and CDR2 YYDKDF (reference sequence). J lost 5 bases, V lost 0 bases, and 7 bases had no gene match. The CDR3 coding sequence is TGTGCCACCAGCAGAGATCGGCGGGGGGGGATGGAGACCCAGTACTTC. Its translation: CATSRDRRGGMETQYF.

This chain links TRBV4-1 with TRBJ2-1; D not resolved. Trimming pared 6 bases from V and 1 base from J, leaving 7 bases between. Germline CDR1 reads MGHRA; CDR2 reads YSYEKL. This CDR3 region has 13 residues. Written as DNA, the CDR3 is TGCGCCAGCAGTATTAGTTCCTACAATGAGCAGTTCTTC. The encoded protein is CASSISSYNEQFF.

This chain connects TRBV7-9 to TRBJ2-1; 10 positions match TRBD2. The trim removed 6 bases at V and 7 bases at J, leaving 0 bases unmatched. The CDR3 is made up of 12 amino acids. CDR1 SEHNR and CDR2 FQNEAQ come from the germline V gene (reference sequence). The DNA for the CDR3 is TGTGCCAGCAGACTAGCGGGAAATGAGCAGTTCTTC. This gives the protein CASRLAGNEQFF.